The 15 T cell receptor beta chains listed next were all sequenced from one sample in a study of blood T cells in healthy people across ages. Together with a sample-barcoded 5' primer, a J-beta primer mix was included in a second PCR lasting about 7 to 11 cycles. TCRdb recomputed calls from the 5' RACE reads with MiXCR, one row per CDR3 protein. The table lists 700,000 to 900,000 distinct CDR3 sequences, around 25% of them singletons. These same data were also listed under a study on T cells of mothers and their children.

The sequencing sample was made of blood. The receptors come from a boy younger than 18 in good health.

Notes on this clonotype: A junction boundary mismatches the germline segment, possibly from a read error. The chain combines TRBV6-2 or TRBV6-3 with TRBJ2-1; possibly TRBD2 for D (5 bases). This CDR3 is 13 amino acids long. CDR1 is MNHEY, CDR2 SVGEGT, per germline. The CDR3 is CASSSGDYNERFF. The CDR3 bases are TGTGCCAGCAGCTCTGGAGACTACAATGAGCGGTTCTTC.

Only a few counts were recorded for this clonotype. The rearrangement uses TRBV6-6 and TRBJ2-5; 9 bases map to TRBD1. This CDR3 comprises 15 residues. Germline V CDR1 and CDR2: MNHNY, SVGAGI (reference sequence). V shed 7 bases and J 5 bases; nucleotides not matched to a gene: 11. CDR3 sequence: CASINYRGRGETQYF. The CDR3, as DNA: TGTGCCAGCATCAACTACAGGGGGCGTGGGGAGACCCAGTACTTC.

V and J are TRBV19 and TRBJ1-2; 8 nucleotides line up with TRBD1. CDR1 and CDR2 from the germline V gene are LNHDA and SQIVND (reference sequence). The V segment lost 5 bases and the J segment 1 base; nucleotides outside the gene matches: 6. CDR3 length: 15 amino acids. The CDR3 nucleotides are TGTGCCAGTAGTCTTACAGGGGGATTTAACTATGGCTACACCTTC. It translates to CASSLTGGFNYGYTF.

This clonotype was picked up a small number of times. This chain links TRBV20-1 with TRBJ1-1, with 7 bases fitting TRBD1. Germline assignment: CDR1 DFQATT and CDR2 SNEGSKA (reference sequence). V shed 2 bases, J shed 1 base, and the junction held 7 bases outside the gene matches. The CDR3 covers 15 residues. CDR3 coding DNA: TGCAGTGCTAGACCGGCCAGGGGGGGGAACACTGAAGCTTTCTTT. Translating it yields CSARPARGGNTEAFF.

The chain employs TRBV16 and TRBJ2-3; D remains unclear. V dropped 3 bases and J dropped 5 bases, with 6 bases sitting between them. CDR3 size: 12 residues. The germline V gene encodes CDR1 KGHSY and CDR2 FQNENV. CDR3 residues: CASSHFLDTQYF. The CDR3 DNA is TGTGCCAGCAGCCACTTCTTAGATACGCAGTATTTT.

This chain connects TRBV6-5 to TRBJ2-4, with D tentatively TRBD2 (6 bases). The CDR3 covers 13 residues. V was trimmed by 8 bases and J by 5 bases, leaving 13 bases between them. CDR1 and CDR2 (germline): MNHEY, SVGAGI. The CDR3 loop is CASRLGLENIQYF. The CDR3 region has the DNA TGTGCCAGCCGACTGGGACTGGAAAACATTCAGTACTTC.

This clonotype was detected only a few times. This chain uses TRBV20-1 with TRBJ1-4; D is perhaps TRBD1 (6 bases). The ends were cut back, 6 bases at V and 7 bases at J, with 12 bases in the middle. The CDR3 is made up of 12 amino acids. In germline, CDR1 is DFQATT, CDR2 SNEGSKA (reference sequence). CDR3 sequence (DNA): TGCAGTGCACGACAGGAGGGTGAAAAACTGTTTTTT. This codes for CSARQEGEKLFF.

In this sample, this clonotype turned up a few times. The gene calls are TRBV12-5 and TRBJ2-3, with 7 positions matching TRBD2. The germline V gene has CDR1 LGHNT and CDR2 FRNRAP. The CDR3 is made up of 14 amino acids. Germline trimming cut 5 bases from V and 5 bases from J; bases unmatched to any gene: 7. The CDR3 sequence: CASGQRRGGDTQYF. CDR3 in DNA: TGTGCTAGTGGTCAGCGCCGCGGGGGAGATACGCAGTATTTT.

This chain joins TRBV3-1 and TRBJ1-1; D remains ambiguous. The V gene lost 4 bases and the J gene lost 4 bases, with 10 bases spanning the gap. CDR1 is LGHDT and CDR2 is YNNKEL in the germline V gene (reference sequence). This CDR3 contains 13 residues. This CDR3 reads CASSPYGVTEAFF. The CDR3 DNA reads TGTGCCAGCAGCCCTTATGGGGTCACTGAAGCTTTCTTT.

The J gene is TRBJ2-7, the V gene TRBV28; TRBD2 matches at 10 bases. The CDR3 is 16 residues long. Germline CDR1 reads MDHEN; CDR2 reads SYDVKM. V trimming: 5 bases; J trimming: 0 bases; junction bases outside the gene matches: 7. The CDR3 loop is CASSPGLAYPSYEQYF. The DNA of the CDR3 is TGTGCCAGCAGTCCGGGACTAGCGTACCCCTCCTACGAGCAGTACTTC.

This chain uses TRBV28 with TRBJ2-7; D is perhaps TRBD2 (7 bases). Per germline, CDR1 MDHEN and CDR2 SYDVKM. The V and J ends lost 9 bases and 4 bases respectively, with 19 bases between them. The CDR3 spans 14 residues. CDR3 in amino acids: CASKGFRGAYEQYF. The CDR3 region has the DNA TGTGCCAGTAAAGGTTTTCGGGGGGCGTACGAGCAGTACTTC.

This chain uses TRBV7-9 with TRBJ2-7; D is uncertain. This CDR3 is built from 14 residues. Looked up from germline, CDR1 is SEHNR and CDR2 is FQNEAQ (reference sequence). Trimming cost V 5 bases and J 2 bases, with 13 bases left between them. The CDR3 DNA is TGTGCCAGCAGCGGCACGGGCAGTACCTACGAGCAGTACTTC. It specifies CASSGTGSTYEQYF.

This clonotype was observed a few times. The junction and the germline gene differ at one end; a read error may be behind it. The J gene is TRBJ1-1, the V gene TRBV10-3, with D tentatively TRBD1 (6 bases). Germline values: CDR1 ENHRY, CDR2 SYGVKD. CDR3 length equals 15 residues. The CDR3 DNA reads TGTGCCATCAGTGAGTCAATGGGGGCGGACACTGAGGCTTTCTTT. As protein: CAISESMGADTEAFF.

The CDR3 DNA sequence: TGCGCCAGCAGCCCAGGGGAGTATAGCAATCAGCCCCAGCATTTT. Encoded protein: CASSPGEYSNQPQHF. The chain carries TRBV5-1 and TRBJ1-5, with D tentatively TRBD1 (6 bases). The V gene's germline CDR1 is SGHRS and CDR2 YFSETQ. V lost 4 bases, J lost 0 bases, and 11 bases lay in between. The CDR3 length is 15 residues.

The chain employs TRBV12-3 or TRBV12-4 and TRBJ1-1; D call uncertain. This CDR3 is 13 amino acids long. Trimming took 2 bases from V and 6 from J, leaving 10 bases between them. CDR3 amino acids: CASSLSLGAEAFF. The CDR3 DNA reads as TGTGCCAGCAGTTTATCCCTCGGGGCTGAAGCTTTCTTT.